The 30 T cell receptor beta chains below were found in one sample sequenced in a study of blood T cell repertoires in COVID-19. The table came from immunoSEQ multiplex PCR; TCRdb's copy has only in-frame clones and leaves some out. The data contain 210,000 or so clones, 90% to 95% of them singletons. Sequencing was carried out using peripheral blood. The source of these receptors is a man aged 25-45 years with acute or convalescent COVID-19.

This rearrangement joins TRBV7-6 to TRBJ2-1, with TRBD2 matching 8 bases. Germline lookup yields CDR1 SGHVS and CDR2 FNYEAQ. V was pared by 3 bases and J by 8 bases, with 15 bases of the junction left unmatched. The CDR3 runs 17 residues. Here the CDR3 reads CASSFSFGELAAHEQFF. As DNA, the CDR3 is TGTGCCAGCAGCTTCTCCTTCGGAGAACTAGCGGCCCATGAGCAGTTCTTC.

The chain has TRBV5-1 and TRBJ2-4; D perhaps matches TRBD1 (5 bases). The CDR3 extends over 14 amino acids. Germline V lookup: CDR1 SGHRS, CDR2 YFSETQ. The V end was cut by 2 bases, the J end by 2 bases, with 8 bases between. CDR3 region: CASSLDSPKNIQYF. Here the CDR3 DNA reads TGCGCCAGCAGCTTAGACAGCCCCAAAAACATTCAGTACTTC.

The chain couples TRBV11-2 to TRBJ2-7; D remains unclear. From germline, CDR1 is SGHAT and CDR2 FQNNGV. The CDR3 covers 12 residues. Trimming pared 5 bases from V and 3 bases from J, leaving 8 bases between. CDR3 bases: TGTGCCAGCAGCAGTAGTGGCTACGAGCAGTACTTC. This sequence encodes CASSSSGYEQYF.

This chain connects TRBV29-1 to TRBJ1-2; no reliable D call. The CDR3 sequence is 11 residues long. V was pared by 7 bases and J by 8 bases, with 14 bases between. CDR1 is SQVTM and CDR2 is ANQGSEA in the germline V gene. CDR3 residues: CSALLGVGYTF. As DNA, the CDR3 is TGCAGCGCCTTATTGGGAGTCGGCTACACCTTC.

This clone was observed a single time. Here the CDR3 reads CASKLGAGVDYGYTF. Written as DNA, the CDR3 is TGTGCCAGCAAGCTAGGCGCAGGGGTTGACTATGGCTACACCTTC. This rearrangement joins TRBV27 to TRBJ1-2, with D maybe TRBD1 (6 bases). Germline CDR1 reads MNHEY; CDR2 reads SMNVEV (reference sequence). Trimming removed 7 bases at V and 3 bases at J, with 18 bases between. The CDR3 is 15 residues long.

This chain joins TRBV19 and TRBJ2-3; 8 bases agree with TRBD2. CDR1 and CDR2 (germline): LNHDA, SQIVND (reference sequence). The CDR3 contains 15 residues. J was trimmed by 3 bases and V by 5 bases; bases with no gene match: 7. For the CDR3, the DNA is TGTGCCAGTAGTGTCCAGCGGGAGTGGACAGATACGCAGTATTTT. It yields the protein CASSVQREWTDTQYF.

The rearrangement joins TRBV5-1 to TRBJ2-1, with unresolved D. V lost 0 bases to trimming and J lost 5 bases, with 6 bases between them. The CDR3 is 13 amino acids. In germline, CDR1 is SGHRS, CDR2 YFSETQ. The CDR3: CASSLGQHNEQFF. The CDR3 nucleotides read TGCGCCAGCAGCTTGGGACAACACAATGAGCAGTTCTTC.

The chain couples TRBV4-1 to TRBJ1-5, with a tentative D call TRBD1 (5 bases). V lost 0 bases, J lost 7 bases, and 25 bases lay in between. Germline CDR1 MGHRA, CDR2 YSYEKL. CDR3 size: 19 residues. The CDR3 DNA sequence: TGCGCCAGCAGCCAAGAAATCCGTGGCCGGGGGAGGCGAGCCCAGCCCCAGCATTTT. Translation gives CASSQEIRGRGRRAQPQHF.

The chain couples TRBV3-1 (or the pseudogene TRBV3-2) to TRBJ2-1; possibly TRBD2 for D (5 bases). Germline lookup yields CDR1 LGHDT and CDR2 YNNKEL (reference sequence). CDR3 length equals 14 residues. With 0 bases removed from V and 8 bases from J, the gap between germline ends came to 11 bases. CDR3 bases: TGTGCCAGCAGCCAAGAGGCTAGTAGCGATGAGCAGTTCTTC. It is translated as CASSQEASSDEQFF.

The chain joins TRBV28 to TRBJ2-7; unclear D gene. This CDR3 contains 16 residues. Per the germline V gene, CDR1 is MDHEN and CDR2 is SYDVKM. With 5 bases removed from V and 4 bases from J, the gap between germline ends came to 21 bases. CDR3 DNA: TGTGCCAGCAGTCTCACCCCCAAGAGGAAGACTTACGAGCAGTACTTC. The encoded protein is CASSLTPKRKTYEQYF.

V is TRBV21-1 and J is TRBJ1-3; TRBD1, the table's D call, was not compared with the DNA. TRBV21-1 is assigned pseudogene status. This CDR3 has 17 amino acids. The CDR3 here is CASSKDRDRCPGNTIYF. The CDR3 DNA follows: TGTGCCAGCAGCAAAGACCGGGACAGATGTCCGGGGAACACCATATATTTT.

The chain employs TRBV6-2 or TRBV6-3 and TRBJ2-1; D may be TRBD2 (5 bases). Germline V gene data show CDR1 as MNHEY and CDR2 as SVGEGT. V lost 5 bases to trimming and J lost 1 base, with 12 bases between them. This CDR3 has 15 amino acids. CDR3 loop: CASSPRERSYNEQFF. For the CDR3, the DNA is TGTGCCAGCAGTCCGAGGGAGCGATCCTACAATGAGCAGTTCTTC.

The rearrangement joins TRBV24-1 to TRBJ2-3, with D possibly TRBD1 on 6 matching bases. The CDR3 is made up of 18 amino acids. Germline-derived CDR1 and CDR2 are KGHDR and SFDVKD. V gave up 2 bases and J gave up 3 bases, with 20 bases separating them. The CDR3: CATSDYSRTALKTDTQYF. CDR3 in DNA: TGTGCCACCAGTGATTATTCTCGGACAGCACTAAAGACAGATACGCAGTATTTT.

The chain uses TRBV5-5 and TRBJ1-5; 9 bases match TRBD1. The CDR3 is 14 amino acids. V lost 3 bases, J lost 7 bases, and 5 bases stayed unmatched. Germline V CDR1 and CDR2: SGHKS, YYEKEE (reference sequence). The CDR3 sequence is CASSSFGTGQPQHF. As DNA, the CDR3 is TGTGCCAGCAGCTCCTTCGGGACAGGGCAGCCCCAGCATTTT. Full variable domain (missing parts from reference TRBV5-5 and TRBJ1-5): DAGVTQSPTHLIKTRGQQVTLRCSPISGHKSVSWYQQVLGQGPQFIFQYYEKEERGRGNFPDRFSARQFPNYSSELNVNALLLGDSALYLCASSSFGTGQPQHFGDGTRLSIL.

The V gene is TRBV6-6, the J gene TRBJ2-5, with TRBD2 as a possible D gene (5 bases). From germline, CDR1 is MNHNY and CDR2 SVGAGI (reference sequence). The CDR3 covers 13 residues. The V end was cut by 7 bases, the J end by 3 bases, with 12 bases between. The CDR3 DNA reads TGTGCCAGCAAGGGAGCATCTAAAGAGACCCAGTACTTC. Protein: CASKGASKETQYF.

This rearrangement joins TRBV14 to TRBJ2-1, with 7 bases fitting TRBD2. The trim removed 6 bases at V and 9 bases at J, leaving 14 bases unmatched. Germline-derived CDR1 and CDR2 are SGHDN and FVKESK. The CDR3 contains 15 residues. The CDR3 nucleotides read TGTGCCAGCAGGAAGGAGGCGGGAGATTATGGTGAGCAGTTCTTC. Amino acid sequence: CASRKEAGDYGEQFF.

The chain carries TRBV19 and TRBJ2-5; perhaps TRBD1 as D (6 bases). Germline-derived CDR1 and CDR2 are LNHDA and SQIVND (reference sequence). V shed 1 base and J shed 5 bases, with 17 bases lying between them. This CDR3 comprises 16 residues. For the CDR3, the DNA is TGTGCCAGTAGTATAGTAGGCAGGGGCGCTTGGGAGACCCAGTACTTC. Protein: CASSIVGRGAWETQYF.

Only one count was recorded for this clone. The chain has TRBV18 and TRBJ2-1; 11 bases fit TRBD2. The CDR3 is 16 amino acids. After removal of 5 bases from V and 4 bases from J, the junction contained 7 bases not matched to a gene. Germline-derived CDR1 and CDR2 are KGHSH and LQKENI. In DNA, the CDR3 is TGTGCCAGCTCATACTATAGCGGGAGGGAATACAATGAGCAGTTCTTC. Protein product: CASSYYSGREYNEQFF.

The chain recombines TRBV6-6 with TRBJ2-7, with 8 bases identical to TRBD1. CDR3 length equals 14 residues. The ends lost 10 bases at V and 4 bases at J; junction bases unmatched: 12. CDR1 and CDR2 from the germline V gene are MNHNY and SVGAGI (reference sequence). DNA of the CDR3: TGTGCCACCCTGAACGGACAGGGCAAATACGAGCAGTACTTC. It codes for CATLNGQGKYEQYF.

J is TRBJ1-2 and V is TRBV18; 7 bases agree with TRBD1. Unmatched junction bases numbered 7, after V lost 4 bases and J lost 8 bases. The CDR3 runs to 13 residues. CDR1 and CDR2 (germline): KGHSH, LQKENI. DNA of the CDR3: TGTGCCAGCTCACTACGGGACAGTCACGGCTACACCTTC. Residues: CASSLRDSHGYTF.

The chain recombines TRBV5-1 with TRBJ2-1; 9 bases are a match to TRBD1. The CDR3 is 16 amino acids. The V gene's germline CDR1 is SGHRS and CDR2 YFSETQ. V shed 6 bases and J 8 bases; nucleotides not matched to a gene: 15. CDR3 residues: CASNPRLRTGVDEQFF. In DNA form, the CDR3 reads TGCGCCAGCAACCCTAGATTAAGGACAGGGGTGGATGAGCAGTTCTTC. The variable domain in full, completed from reference TRBV5-1 and TRBJ2-1, reads KAGVTQTPRYLIKTRGQQVTLSCSPISGHRSVSWYQQTPGQGLQFLFEYFSETQRNKGNFPGRFSGRQFSNSRSEMNVSTLELGDSALYLCASNPRLRTGVDEQFFGPGTRLTVL.

CDR3 in amino acids: CASSPGGVNYGYTF. CDR3 DNA: TGTGCCAGCAGTCCAGGGGGCGTGAACTATGGCTACACCTTC. This chain connects TRBV7-2 to TRBJ1-2; 8 nucleotides align to TRBD1. Losses at the gene ends were 6 bases for V and 2 bases for J; bases not matched to a gene: 5. The V gene's germline CDR1 is SGHTA and CDR2 FQGNSA. The CDR3 loop spans 14 amino acids.

The rearrangement joins TRBV28 to TRBJ1-1, with 10 bases matching TRBD1. With 7 bases clipped from V and 1 base from J, the junction kept 6 bases outside the gene matches. Germline CDR1 is MDHEN and CDR2 is SYDVKM. The length of the CDR3 is 15 residues. The CDR3 DNA follows: TGTGCCAGCACCGACAGGGGGCGATGGAACACTGAAGCTTTCTTT. Protein product: CASTDRGRWNTEAFF.

V gene TRBV6-4 combines with J gene TRBJ1-2, with D possibly being TRBD1 (5 bases). CDR3 length: 13 residues. Germline V CDR1 and CDR2: MRHNA, SNTAGT. V was shortened by 4 bases and J by 4 bases, with 10 bases between the two germline ends. CDR3 coding DNA: TGTGCCAGCAGTGCGACCGGGGGCTATGGCTACACCTTC. Translated, it gives CASSATGGYGYTF.

The CDR3: CASRDHRGSSYNEQFF. The CDR3 coding sequence is TGTGCCAGCAGGGACCATCGGGGGAGCTCCTACAATGAGCAGTTCTTC. The chain combines TRBV2 with TRBJ2-1; possible D gene TRBD2, 6 bases. The CDR3 has 16 residues. Trimming pared 6 bases from V and 0 bases from J, leaving 15 bases between. CDR1 and CDR2 (germline): SNHLY, FYNNEI.

V is TRBV5-1 and J is TRBJ2-5; 7 bases are a match to TRBD2. The CDR3 extends over 15 amino acids. With V trimmed by 0 bases and J by 4 bases, 6 bases remained unmatched. Germline V gives CDR1 SGHRS, CDR2 YFSETQ. Written as DNA, the CDR3 is TGCGCCAGCAGCTTGGATCGGGGCGGGAGAGAGACCCAGTACTTC. Translation: CASSLDRGGRETQYF.

The chain is built from TRBV7-6 and TRBJ2-2; 9 positions agree with TRBD2. The V gene's germline CDR1 is SGHVS and CDR2 FNYEAQ. This CDR3 contains 13 residues. Trimming at V came to 3 bases and at J to 8 bases, leaving 1 base not matched to a gene. The DNA of the CDR3 is TGTGCCAGCAGCTTTAGCGGGAGAGGGGAGCTGTTTTTT. Its translation is CASSFSGRGELFF.

The rearrangement links TRBV29-1 to TRBJ1-1; no clear D. CDR1 and CDR2 from the germline V gene are SQVTM and ANQGSEA. The germline V and J ends were trimmed by 4 bases and 10 bases, with 16 bases remaining between them. The CDR3 consists of 12 residues. CDR3 region: CSVVISDTGAFF. CDR3 DNA: TGCAGCGTTGTTATCAGTGATACGGGAGCTTTCTTT.

This clone turned up a few times. The chain uses TRBV10-3 and TRBJ1-1, with TRBD1 matching over 7 bases. CDR1 ENHRY and CDR2 SYGVKD come from the germline V gene. The CDR3 length is 12 residues. Trimming took 6 bases from V and 4 from J; bases not matched to a gene: 2. CDR3 loop: CAIRGTATEAFF. The CDR3 nucleotides read TGTGCCATCAGAGGGACAGCCACTGAAGCTTTCTTT.

V gene TRBV28 combines with J gene TRBJ1-1, with D unclear. CDR3 size: 14 residues. The germline V gene encodes CDR1 MDHEN and CDR2 SYDVKM. V lost 5 bases and J 6 bases, leaving 16 bases between the germline ends. The CDR3 reads CASSPLLSVAEAFF. The CDR3 nucleotides read TGTGCCAGCAGTCCGCTATTGTCCGTCGCTGAAGCTTTCTTT. The full variable domain, its missing parts supplied by reference TRBV28 and TRBJ1-1, is DVKVTQSSRYLVKRTGEKVFLECVQDMDHENMFWYRQDPGLGLRLIYFSYDVKMKEKGDIPEGYSVSREKKERFSLILESASTNQTSMYLCASSPLLSVAEAFFGQGTRLTVV.